This T cell receptor (beta chain) came from a study of T cell repertoires in cytomegalovirus infection. For this clonotype: The antigen remains unidentified.

Study-level findings and limits: Cumulated frequencies of public TCR beta families served to identify carriers of CMV plus the relevant HLA.

Germline V lookup: CDR1 DFQATT, CDR2 SNEGSKA (reference sequence). The CDR3 covers 14 residues. Deletions cut 4 bases from V and 2 bases from J, with 13 bases between. TCRdb re-analysed the reads in MiXCR, keeping a single row per CDR3 protein. The data contain 600,000 to 700,000 distinct CDR3 sequences, around a third of them singletons. The origin of this receptor is a human donor in good health (CMV status not recorded). Some clones in this sample may be carry-over from other donors' samples. The source was cultured PBMCs, collected from culture after CMV antigen stimulation. The chain recombines TRBV20-1 with TRBJ2-3; D possibly corresponds to TRBD2 (6 bases). In DNA form, the CDR3 reads TGCAGTGCTATTAGCGGAAACCCCACAGATACGCAGTATTTT. Translated, it gives CSAISGNPTDTQYF.